This TCR beta chain came from a study of shared clonotypes between healthy human individuals. As defined, naive CD8 cells were CD45RO-negative and positively selected for CCR7, with terminally differentiated effector memory CD45RA+ cells excluded. In replicate PCRs of sorted subsets, approximately 200 ng DNA, roughly 27,000 T cell genomes, was used. Data came from immunoSEQ multiplex PCR; TCRdb stores just in-frame clones and leaves some out. The sample contains over 800,000 clones, almost 95% of which appear only once. Trimming left V 7 bases short and J 1 base short, with 11 bases between. This CDR3 is 14 amino acids long. Germline lookup yields CDR1 LGHNA and CDR2 YSLEER.

The material sequenced was naive CD8+ T cells sorted from blood. The sequence was obtained from a man between 25 and 39 years old in good health. The chain recombines TRBV4-3 with TRBJ2-1; D might be TRBD2 (6 bases). The DNA of the CDR3 is TGCGCCAGCACCGTGACTAGATCCTACAATGAGCAGTTCTTC. Its translation: CASTVTRSYNEQFF.